A single sample is the source of the 10 T cell receptor beta chains below, sequenced in a study of control samples from healthy donors and cancer patients. Using immunoSEQ multiplex PCR, the repertoire was profiled, and TCRdb retains in-frame clones only, with some absent. This sample has about 120,000 clones, with roughly nine tenths found just once. Sequencing input: blood. These receptors originate from a young woman in good health.

V gene TRBV13 combines with J gene TRBJ2-7; perhaps TRBD2 as D (7 bases). The germline V gene has CDR1 PRHDT and CDR2 FYEKMQ (reference sequence). There are 17 residues in the CDR3. V lost 7 bases to trimming and J lost 3 bases, with 25 bases between them. The CDR3 sequence is CASTPGLVTGGGYEQYF. The CDR3 DNA reads as TGTGCCAGCACCCCTGGGCTAGTGACAGGCGGGGGCTACGAGCAGTACTTC. Supplemented by reference TRBV13 and TRBJ2-7, the full variable domain reads AAGVIQSPRHLIKEKRETATLKCYPIPRHDTVYWYQQGPGQDPQFLISFYEKMQSDKGSIPDRFSAQQFSDYHSELNMSSLELGDSALYFCASTPGLVTGGGYEQYFGPGTRLTVT.

V usage is TRBV5-1 and J usage is TRBJ2-2; D remains ambiguous. This CDR3 contains 13 residues. Germline-derived CDR1 and CDR2 are SGHRS and YFSETQ. With 0 bases removed from V and 6 bases from J, the gap between germline ends came to 6 bases. The DNA for the CDR3 is TGCGCCAGCAGCTTGGTAGTATCCGGGGAGCTGTTTTTT. Translated, it gives CASSLVVSGELFF.

The gene calls are TRBV30 and TRBJ1-1; possibly TRBD1 for D (5 bases). The V end lost 3 bases, the J end lost 4 bases, and 18 bases lay between the germline ends. The germline V gene has CDR1 GTSNPN and CDR2 SVGIG (reference sequence). The CDR3 totals 15 residues. The CDR3 loop is CAWRAQGSGGTEAFF. DNA for the CDR3: TGTGCCTGGAGGGCTCAGGGCAGTGGTGGCACTGAAGCTTTCTTT.

The rearrangement links TRBV15 to TRBJ2-3; no firm D call. CDR3 length: 13 amino acids. From germline, CDR1 is LNHNV and CDR2 YYDKDF (reference sequence). Trimming left V 1 base short and J 2 bases short, with 4 bases between. CDR3 in amino acids: CATSRGVTDTQYF. The CDR3 coding sequence is TGTGCCACCAGCAGAGGGGTCACAGATACGCAGTATTTT.

This sequence joins TRBV11-1 and TRBJ2-7; TRBD1 agrees at 7 bases. The CDR3 consists of 14 residues. J lost 4 bases, V lost 5 bases, and 8 bases had no gene match. Looked up from germline, CDR1 is SGHAT and CDR2 is FQDESV (reference sequence). CDR3 in amino acids: CASSMDRLGYEQYF. CDR3 coding DNA: TGTGCCAGCAGCATGGACAGGCTAGGATACGAGCAGTACTTC. Using reference TRBV11-1 and TRBJ2-7 for the parts outside the CDR3, the full variable domain is EAEVAQSPRYKITEKSQAVAFWCDPISGHATLYWYRQILGQGPELLVQFQDESVVDDSQLPKDRFSAERLKGVDSTLKIQPAELGDSAMYLCASSMDRLGYEQYFGPGTRLTVT.

V and J are TRBV30 and TRBJ2-7, with D maybe TRBD2 (5 bases). Germline V gene sequence: CDR1 GTSNPN, CDR2 SVGIG (reference sequence). Between the trimmed V and J ends, which lost 5 bases and 0 bases, there was a span of 11 bases. The CDR3 is 13 residues long. The CDR3 region is CAWGEGYSYEQYF. The CDR3 region has the DNA TGTGCCTGGGGTGAGGGCTACTCCTACGAGCAGTACTTC.

A word on this clone: The junction departs from the called germline gene at one end, perhaps through a read error. The chain couples TRBV6-2 or TRBV6-3 to TRBJ2-2, with D unresolved. The germline V gene has CDR1 MNHEY and CDR2 SVGEGT. The CDR3 sequence is 12 residues long. The CDR3 is CASNYGTGELFF. DNA of the CDR3: TGTGCCAGCAATTACGGGACCGGGGAGCTGTTTTTT.

This chain connects TRBV4-2 to TRBJ2-7; the D is unclear. V was cut by 0 bases and J by 3 bases, with 9 bases left in between. Germline-derived CDR1 and CDR2 are LGHNA and YNFKEQ. The CDR3 extends over 14 amino acids. The CDR3 region is CASSQERLGYEQYF. The CDR3 DNA reads as TGTGCCAGCAGCCAAGAAAGACTCGGCTACGAGCAGTACTTC.

The V gene is TRBV11-3, the J gene TRBJ2-4; possibly TRBD1 for D (6 bases). CDR3 size: 15 residues. V lost 1 base and J lost 4, with 11 bases in between. The germline V gene has CDR1 SGHNT and CDR2 YENEEA. CDR3 loop: CASSLGPGQKNIQYF. The CDR3 nucleotides read TGTGCCAGCAGCTTAGGTCCCGGACAGAAAAACATTCAGTACTTC. The variable domain in full, completed from reference TRBV11-3 and TRBJ2-4, reads EAGVVQSPRYKIIEKKQPVAFWCNPISGHNTLYWYLQNLGQGPELLIRYENEEAVDDSQLPKDRFSAERLKGVDSTLKIQPAELGDSAVYLCASSLGPGQKNIQYFGAGTRLSVL.

This clone showed up just once. This rearrangement joins TRBV28 to TRBJ1-2; D possibly corresponds to TRBD1 (6 bases). This CDR3 has 14 residues. V dropped 4 bases and J dropped 12 bases, with 21 bases sitting between them. Germline CDR1 reads MDHEN; CDR2 reads SYDVKM. The chain's CDR3 is CASSSSGRGYGHTF. DNA of the CDR3: TGTGCCAGCAGTTCGTCTGGCAGGGGCTACGGCCACACCTTC.